Following are 24 T cell receptor beta chains from one sample sequenced in a study of blood T cells in healthy people across ages. A second PCR, run for about 6 to 11 cycles, used a sample-barcoded 5' primer plus a J-beta primer mix. TCRdb reprocessed the 5' RACE reads with MiXCR, giving one entry per CDR3 protein. The sample lists 890,000 or so distinct CDR3 sequences; 60% to 80% were seen once. The material sequenced was blood. These receptors were obtained from a man aged 30-40 years in good health.

J is TRBJ1-5 and V is TRBV20-1; a weak D match, TRBD1 (6 bases). There are 16 residues in the CDR3. CDR1 and CDR2 (germline): DFQATT, SNEGSKA (reference sequence). V dropped 5 bases and J dropped 6 bases, with 23 bases sitting between them. The DNA for the CDR3 is TGCAGTGCTCCACAAGGGGCAGGGGAGGGTGGTCAGCCCCAGCATTTT. Encoded protein: CSAPQGAGEGGQPQHF.

The CDR3 spells CASSQDGWSSGNNEQFF. In DNA form, the CDR3 reads TGCGCCAGCAGCCAAGACGGGTGGTCTAGCGGGAACAATGAGCAGTTCTTC. The chain couples TRBV4-3 to TRBJ2-1; 9 bases are a match to TRBD2. CDR3 length: 17 residues. CDR1 is LGHNA, CDR2 YSLEER, per germline. The trim removed 0 bases at V and 5 bases at J, leaving 8 bases unmatched.

In its sample, this clonotype was seen many times. CDR3 protein: CASNGADSSYEQYF. CDR3 nucleotide sequence: TGTGCCAGCAACGGGGCCGATAGCTCCTACGAGCAGTACTTC. This chain joins TRBV28 and TRBJ2-7; TRBD1 or TRBD2 may be the D gene (5 bases each). Trimming stripped 7 bases from V and 0 bases from J, with 13 bases between. The germline V gene has CDR1 MDHEN and CDR2 SYDVKM. CDR3 length: 14 residues.

This chain uses TRBV9 with TRBJ2-1; 11 bases map to TRBD1. CDR1 is SGDLS and CDR2 is YYNGEE in the germline V gene. V trimming: 7 bases; J trimming: 8 bases; junction bases outside the gene matches: 2. The CDR3 runs to 12 residues. The CDR3 bases are TGTGCCAGCCAGGGACAGGGGGATGAGCAGTTCTTC. Translated: CASQGQGDEQFF. Together with reference TRBV9 and TRBJ2-1, the CDR3 gives the full variable domain: DSGVTQTPKHLITATGQRVTLRCSPRSGDLSVYWYQQSLDQGLQFLIQYYNGEERAKGNILERFSAQQFPDLHSELNLSSLELGDSALYFCASQGQGDEQFFGPGTRLTVL.

The genes are TRBV4-2 and TRBJ2-2, with D possibly called TRBD1 or TRBD2 (6 bases each). The germline V and J ends were trimmed by 7 bases and 1 base, with 10 bases remaining between them. The CDR3 extends over 14 amino acids. Germline V CDR1 and CDR2: LGHNA, YNFKEQ. The CDR3 is CASKGDWNTGELFF. As DNA, the CDR3 is TGTGCCAGCAAGGGGGACTGGAACACCGGGGAGCTGTTTTTT.

The rearrangement uses TRBV4-3 and TRBJ1-5; TRBD1 might be the D (5 bases). The germline gives CDR1 LGHNA, CDR2 YSLEER. The CDR3 runs 15 residues. Trimming removed 5 bases at V and 5 bases at J, with 16 bases between. The CDR3 DNA is TGCGCCAGCAGCAAAGCTGTAGACAGAGATCAGCCCCAGCATTTT. Its translation is CASSKAVDRDQPQHF.

This rearrangement joins TRBV9 to TRBJ2-4, with D perhaps matching TRBD2 (5 bases). The last part of the DNA fits TRBJ2-7 better; the J call may be wrong. The CDR3 extends over 15 amino acids. Germline-derived CDR1 and CDR2 are SGDLS and YYNGEE. Written as DNA, the CDR3 is TGTGCCAGCAGCCAAGGGAGAGGTCCGCGATACGAGCAGTACTTC. Protein sequence: CASSQGRGPRYEQYF.

The CDR3 sequence is CASSFIRASGDTQYF. Here the CDR3 DNA reads TGCGCCAGCAGCTTCATCAGGGCCTCGGGAGATACGCAGTATTTT. The genes are TRBV5-1 and TRBJ2-3; D perhaps matches TRBD1 (5 bases). The V gene lost 2 bases and the J gene lost 5 bases, with 15 bases spanning the gap. Germline values: CDR1 SGHRS, CDR2 YFSETQ. The CDR3 spans 15 residues.

This clonotype was picked up many times. The J gene is TRBJ2-5, the V gene TRBV20-1, with TRBD2 as a possible D gene (6 bases). Looked up from germline, CDR1 is DFQATT and CDR2 is SNEGSKA (reference sequence). Trimming shortened V by 3 bases and J by 5 bases, and 19 bases separated the two germline ends. CDR3 length: 15 residues. The DNA for the CDR3 is TGCAGTGCTAGTAGGCCTAGCGTCCTGAGGGAGACCCAGTACTTC. It specifies CSASRPSVLRETQYF.

The J gene is TRBJ2-3, the V gene TRBV4-2, with TRBD2 matching 8 bases. Losses at the gene ends were 0 bases for V and 7 bases for J; bases not matched to a gene: 12. The CDR3 consists of 17 residues. Germline V gene lookup returns CDR1 LGHNA and CDR2 YNFKEQ. DNA for the CDR3: TGTGCCAGCAGCCAAGAGCGGGGGGCCTGGTTGGGATATACGCAGTATTTT. It encodes CASSQERGAWLGYTQYF.

This clonotype showed up just a few times. The chain couples TRBV5-1 to TRBJ2-3; D is unclear. Trimming removed 0 bases from V and 4 bases from J, with 12 bases in between. CDR1 and CDR2 (germline): SGHRS, YFSETQ. The CDR3 loop spans 15 amino acids. This chain's CDR3 is CASSLEGVPPDTQYF. In DNA form, the CDR3 reads TGCGCCAGCAGCTTGGAAGGAGTCCCGCCAGATACGCAGTATTTT.

This clonotype was seen at least ten times. This chain connects TRBV29-1 to TRBJ2-3, with D hard to call. The V and J ends lost 6 bases and 0 bases respectively, with 4 bases between them. CDR1 SQVTM and CDR2 ANQGSEA come from the germline V gene. The CDR3 extends over 11 amino acids. The DNA of the CDR3 is TGCAGCGTCCGTAGCACAGATACGCAGTATTTT. Translated, it gives CSVRSTDTQYF.

The V and J genes are TRBV6-6 and TRBJ2-5, with D perhaps matching TRBD1 (5 bases). The CDR3 is 16 residues long. Per the germline V gene, CDR1 is MNHNY and CDR2 is SVGAGI (reference sequence). V was cut by 5 bases and J by 0 bases, with 16 bases left in between. CDR3 in DNA: TGTGCCAGCAGTCACTTATCAGGGTCATACCAAGAGACCCAGTACTTC. This translates into CASSHLSGSYQETQYF.

The chain has TRBV6-6 and TRBJ2-1; D possibly uses TRBD1 or TRBD2 (5 bases each). CDR1 MNHNY and CDR2 SVGAGI come from the germline V gene (reference sequence). Trimming removed 5 bases from V and 7 bases from J, with 12 bases in between. The CDR3 sequence is 13 residues long. The CDR3 DNA follows: TGTGCCAGCAGTACCATATGGGGGAATGAGCAGTTCTTC. Translated: CASSTIWGNEQFF.

This rearrangement joins TRBV10-3 to TRBJ2-7; 8 bases line up with TRBD1. Gene TRBJ2-5 matches the end of the DNA better, so the J call may be wrong. The germline V gene encodes CDR1 ENHRY and CDR2 SYGVKD. The length of the CDR3 is 14 residues. The CDR3 DNA reads as TGTGCCATCAGCTCCTCACAGGGGGGTGAGACCCAGTACTTC. Its protein product is CAISSSQGGETQYF.

V usage is TRBV6-2 or TRBV6-3 and J usage is TRBJ2-7, with 13 nucleotides matching TRBD2. The V and J ends lost 10 bases and 6 bases, in that order; junction bases with no gene match: 9. Looked up from germline, CDR1 is MNHEY and CDR2 is SVGEGT. The CDR3 has 14 amino acids. Here the CDR3 DNA reads TGTGCCACTCGAAGTCGGACTAGCGGGGGCGAGCAGTACTTC. This codes for CATRSRTSGGEQYF.

This clonotype occurred a few times. J is TRBJ1-2 and V is TRBV27, with D maybe TRBD1 (5 bases). Trimming left V 6 bases short and J 3 bases short, with 17 bases between. The CDR3 length is 15 residues. Looked up from germline, CDR1 is MNHEY and CDR2 is SMNVEV (reference sequence). The CDR3 region is CASSQGPSGDYGYTF. Here the CDR3 DNA reads TGTGCCAGCAGCCAGGGACCTTCTGGAGACTATGGCTACACCTTC.

This chain uses TRBV6-6 with TRBJ2-7; TRBD2 is a possible D gene (6 bases). This CDR3 is built from 17 residues. Germline V gives CDR1 MNHNY, CDR2 SVGAGI (reference sequence). Trimming removed 0 bases from V and 3 bases from J, with 18 bases in between. CDR3 protein: CASSYSTIPGAVYEQYF. The CDR3 nucleotides read TGTGCCAGCAGTTACTCCACAATACCGGGAGCGGTCTACGAGCAGTACTTC.

This clonotype has just a few counts. CDR3 sequence: CAITGEAGANVLTF. In nucleotides, the CDR3 is TGTGCCATCACAGGGGAAGCAGGGGCCAACGTCCTGACTTTC. The chain recombines TRBV10-3 with TRBJ2-6, with D possibly matching TRBD1 (6 bases). V dropped 7 bases and J dropped 4 bases, with 11 bases sitting between them. From germline, CDR1 is ENHRY and CDR2 SYGVKD. CDR3 length equals 14 residues.

The rearrangement joins TRBV6-2 or TRBV6-3 to TRBJ2-7; D possibly matches TRBD1 or TRBD2 (6 bases each). Germline lookup yields CDR1 MNHEY and CDR2 SVGEGT. The CDR3 length is 14 residues. V gave up 5 bases and J gave up 5 bases, with 16 bases separating them. In DNA, the CDR3 is TGTGCCAGCAGTCAGAGGGGGACTCGCAACGAGCAGTACTTC. Protein product: CASSQRGTRNEQYF.

This clonotype was picked up one time. The chain combines TRBV29-1 with TRBJ2-7; 8 bases line up with TRBD1. CDR3 length: 18 residues. The germline CDR1 and CDR2 sequences are SQVTM and ANQGSEA. V was clipped by 6 bases and J by 2 bases; unmatched bases: 21. CDR3 coding DNA: TGCAGCGTCGAGTACCGGGACAGGACATGGAATCGGGCCTACGAGCAGTACTTC. This codes for CSVEYRDRTWNRAYEQYF.

The chain employs TRBV29-1 and TRBJ2-1, with D perhaps matching TRBD1 or TRBD2 (5 bases each). The CDR3 runs 13 residues. V lost 7 bases and J 5 bases, leaving 15 bases between the germline ends. Germline CDR1 reads SQVTM; CDR2 reads ANQGSEA. CDR3 DNA: TGCAGCGGAGAGGGACGGGCAAACAATGAGCAGTTCTTC. Translating it yields CSGEGRANNEQFF.

This clonotype has only a few counts. V gene TRBV12-3 or TRBV12-4 combines with J gene TRBJ2-1, with TRBD2 identical over 10 bases. The CDR3 spans 15 residues. The trim removed 6 bases at V and 6 bases at J, leaving 8 bases unmatched. This chain's CDR3 is CASSPSGGFTNEQFF. The CDR3 region has the DNA TGTGCCAGCAGCCCTAGCGGGGGTTTTACCAATGAGCAGTTCTTC.

This clonotype occurred a few times. The chain is built from TRBV5-1 and TRBJ2-7; D might be TRBD2 (6 bases). Germline-derived CDR1 and CDR2 are SGHRS and YFSETQ. V was trimmed by 0 bases and J by 2 bases, leaving 12 bases between them. The CDR3 spans 15 residues. The CDR3 loop reads CASSLAGGETYEQYF. DNA of the CDR3: TGCGCCAGCAGCTTGGCCGGGGGAGAGACCTACGAGCAGTACTTC.